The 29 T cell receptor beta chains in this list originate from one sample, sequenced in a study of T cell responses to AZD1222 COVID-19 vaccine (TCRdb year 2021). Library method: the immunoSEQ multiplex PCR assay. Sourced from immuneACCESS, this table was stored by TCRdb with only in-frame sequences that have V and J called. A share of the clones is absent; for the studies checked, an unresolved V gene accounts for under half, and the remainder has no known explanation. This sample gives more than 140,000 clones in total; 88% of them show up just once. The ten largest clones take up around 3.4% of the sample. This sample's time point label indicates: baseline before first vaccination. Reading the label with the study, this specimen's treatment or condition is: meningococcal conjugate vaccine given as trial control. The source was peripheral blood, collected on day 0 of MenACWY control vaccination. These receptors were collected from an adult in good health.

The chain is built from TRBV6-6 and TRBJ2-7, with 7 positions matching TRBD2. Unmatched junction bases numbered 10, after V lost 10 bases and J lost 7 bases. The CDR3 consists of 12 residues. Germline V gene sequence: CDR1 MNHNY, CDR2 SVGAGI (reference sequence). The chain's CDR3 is CATTGGLWEQYF. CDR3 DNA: TGTGCCACCACCGGGGGGTTGTGGGAGCAGTACTTC.

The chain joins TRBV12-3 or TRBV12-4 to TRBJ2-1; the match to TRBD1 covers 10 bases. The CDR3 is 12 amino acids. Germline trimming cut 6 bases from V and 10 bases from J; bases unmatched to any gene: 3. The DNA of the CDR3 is TGTGCCAGCAGGACAGGGGGCAGGGAGCAGTTCTTC. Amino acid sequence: CASRTGGREQFF.

The DNA of the CDR3 is TGTGCCAGCAGCCACCGGACGGTCGGCACAGATACGCAGTATTTT. Translation: CASSHRTVGTDTQYF. The rearrangement links TRBV11-1 to TRBJ2-3; D gene uncertain. This CDR3 contains 15 residues. Trimming shortened V by 5 bases and J by 1 base, and 13 bases separated the two germline ends. The germline CDR1 and CDR2 sequences are SGHAT and FQDESV (reference sequence).

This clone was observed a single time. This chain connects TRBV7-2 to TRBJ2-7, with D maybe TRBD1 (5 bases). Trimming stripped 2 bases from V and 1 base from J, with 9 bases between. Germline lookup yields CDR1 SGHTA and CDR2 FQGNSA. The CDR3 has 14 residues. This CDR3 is CASSLFQGSYEQYF. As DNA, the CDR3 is TGTGCCAGCAGCTTATTTCAGGGTTCCTACGAGCAGTACTTC.

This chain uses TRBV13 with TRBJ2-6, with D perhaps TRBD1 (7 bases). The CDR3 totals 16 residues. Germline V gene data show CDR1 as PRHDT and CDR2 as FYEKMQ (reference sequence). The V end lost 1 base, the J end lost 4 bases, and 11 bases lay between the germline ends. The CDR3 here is CASSLAEGAGANVLTF. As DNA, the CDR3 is TGTGCCAGCAGCTTAGCGGAGGGGGCCGGGGCCAACGTCCTGACTTTC.

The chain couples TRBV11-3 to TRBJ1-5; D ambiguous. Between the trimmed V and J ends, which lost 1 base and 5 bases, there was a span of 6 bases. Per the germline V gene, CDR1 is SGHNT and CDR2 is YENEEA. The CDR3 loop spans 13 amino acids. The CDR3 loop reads CASSLGTHQPQHF. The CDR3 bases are TGTGCCAGCAGCTTAGGTACCCATCAGCCCCAGCATTTT.

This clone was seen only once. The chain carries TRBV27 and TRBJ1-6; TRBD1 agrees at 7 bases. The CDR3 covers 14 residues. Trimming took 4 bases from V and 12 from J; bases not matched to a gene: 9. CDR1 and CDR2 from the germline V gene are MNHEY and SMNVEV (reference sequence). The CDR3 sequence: CASSSDRAWGPLHF. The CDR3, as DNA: TGTGCCAGCAGTTCCGACAGGGCCTGGGGACCCCTCCACTTT.

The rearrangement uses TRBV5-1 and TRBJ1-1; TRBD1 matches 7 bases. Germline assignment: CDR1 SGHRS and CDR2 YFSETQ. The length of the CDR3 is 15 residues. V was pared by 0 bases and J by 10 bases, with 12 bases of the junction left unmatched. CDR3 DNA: TGCGCCAGCAGCTTGGCCGGGGAAGGGGGCGCGGTAGCTTTCTTT. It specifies CASSLAGEGGAVAFF.

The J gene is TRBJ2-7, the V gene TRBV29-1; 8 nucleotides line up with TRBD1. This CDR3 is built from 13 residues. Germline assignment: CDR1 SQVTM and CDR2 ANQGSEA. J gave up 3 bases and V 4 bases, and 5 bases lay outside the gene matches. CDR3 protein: CSVVGTGYYEQYF. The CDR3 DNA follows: TGCAGCGTTGTAGGGACAGGCTACTACGAGCAGTACTTC.

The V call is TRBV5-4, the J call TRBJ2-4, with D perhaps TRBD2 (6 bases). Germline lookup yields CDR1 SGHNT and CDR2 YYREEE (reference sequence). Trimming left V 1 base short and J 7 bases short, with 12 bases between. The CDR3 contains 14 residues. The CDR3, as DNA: TGTGCCAGCAGCTTGTGGGACGGGGGTAACATTCAGTACTTC. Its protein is CASSLWDGGNIQYF. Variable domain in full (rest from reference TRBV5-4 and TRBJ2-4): ETGVTQSPTHLIKTRGQQVTLRCSSQSGHNTVSWYQQALGQGPQFIFQYYREEENGRGNFPPRFSGLQFPNYSSELNVNALELDDSALYLCASSLWDGGNIQYFGAGTRLSVL.

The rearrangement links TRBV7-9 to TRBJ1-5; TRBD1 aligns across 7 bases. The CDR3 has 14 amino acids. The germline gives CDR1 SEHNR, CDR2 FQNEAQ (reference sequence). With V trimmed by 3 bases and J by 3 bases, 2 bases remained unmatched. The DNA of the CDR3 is TGTGCCAGCAGCTTTGACAGGGCCAATCAGCCCCAGCATTTT. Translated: CASSFDRANQPQHF.

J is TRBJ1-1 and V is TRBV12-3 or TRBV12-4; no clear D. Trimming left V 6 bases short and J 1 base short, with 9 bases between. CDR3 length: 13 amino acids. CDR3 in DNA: TGTGCCAGCAGGACGACGGCGAACACTGAAGCTTTCTTT. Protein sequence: CASRTTANTEAFF.

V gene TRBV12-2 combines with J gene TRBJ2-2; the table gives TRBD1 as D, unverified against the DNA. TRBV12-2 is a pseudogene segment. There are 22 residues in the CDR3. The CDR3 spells CASRLLAAVADRHQLNTGELFF. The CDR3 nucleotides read TGTGCAAGTCGCTTATTGGCCGCCGTGGCAGATAGACACCAACTGAACACCGGGGAGCTGTTTTTT.

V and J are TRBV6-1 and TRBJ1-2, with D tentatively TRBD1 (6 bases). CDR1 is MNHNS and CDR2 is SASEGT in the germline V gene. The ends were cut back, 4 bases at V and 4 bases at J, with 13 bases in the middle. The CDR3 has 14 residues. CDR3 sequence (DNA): TGTGCCAGCAGTGCAGCTGGCAGGGGCTATGGCTACACCTTC. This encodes CASSAAGRGYGYTF.

In DNA form, the CDR3 reads TGCGCCAGCAGCCCGGGACAGGGGAATTCCTACGAGCAGTACTTC. Translated: CASSPGQGNSYEQYF. The rearrangement uses TRBV5-1 and TRBJ2-7, with 10 bases fitting TRBD1. This CDR3 spans 15 amino acids. V gave up 4 bases and J gave up 1 base; unmatched junction bases: 5. CDR1 and CDR2 (germline): SGHRS, YFSETQ. Full variable domain (outside the CDR3, taken from reference TRBV5-1 and TRBJ2-7): KAGVTQTPRYLIKTRGQQVTLSCSPISGHRSVSWYQQTPGQGLQFLFEYFSETQRNKGNFPGRFSGRQFSNSRSEMNVSTLELGDSALYLCASSPGQGNSYEQYFGPGTRLTVT.

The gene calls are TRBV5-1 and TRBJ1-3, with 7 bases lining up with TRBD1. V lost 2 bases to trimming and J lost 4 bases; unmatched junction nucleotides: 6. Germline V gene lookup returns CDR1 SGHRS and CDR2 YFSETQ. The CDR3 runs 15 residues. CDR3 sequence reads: CASSFEQGSGNTIYF. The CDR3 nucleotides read TGCGCCAGCAGCTTCGAACAGGGGAGCGGAAACACCATATATTTT. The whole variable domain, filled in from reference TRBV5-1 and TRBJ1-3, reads KAGVTQTPRYLIKTRGQQVTLSCSPISGHRSVSWYQQTPGQGLQFLFEYFSETQRNKGNFPGRFSGRQFSNSRSEMNVSTLELGDSALYLCASSFEQGSGNTIYFGEGSWLTVV.

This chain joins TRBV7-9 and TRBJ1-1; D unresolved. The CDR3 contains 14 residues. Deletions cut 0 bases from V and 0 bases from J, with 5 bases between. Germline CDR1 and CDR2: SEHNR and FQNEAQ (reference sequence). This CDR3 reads CASSLAGVNTEAFF. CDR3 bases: TGTGCCAGCAGCTTAGCCGGGGTGAACACTGAAGCTTTCTTT.

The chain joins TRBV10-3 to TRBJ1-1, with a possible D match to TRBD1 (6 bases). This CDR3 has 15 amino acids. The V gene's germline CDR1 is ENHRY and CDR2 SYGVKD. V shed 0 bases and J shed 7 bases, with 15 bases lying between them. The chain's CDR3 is CAISESRQADGEAFF. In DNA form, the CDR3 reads TGTGCCATCAGTGAGTCGAGACAGGCAGACGGTGAAGCTTTCTTT.

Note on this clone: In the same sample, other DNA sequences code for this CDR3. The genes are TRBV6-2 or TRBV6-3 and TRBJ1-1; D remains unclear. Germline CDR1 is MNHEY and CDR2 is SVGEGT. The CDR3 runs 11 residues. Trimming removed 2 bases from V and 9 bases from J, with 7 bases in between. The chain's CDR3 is CASSYAGQAFF. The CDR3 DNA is TGTGCCAGCAGTTACGCCGGACAAGCTTTCTTT.

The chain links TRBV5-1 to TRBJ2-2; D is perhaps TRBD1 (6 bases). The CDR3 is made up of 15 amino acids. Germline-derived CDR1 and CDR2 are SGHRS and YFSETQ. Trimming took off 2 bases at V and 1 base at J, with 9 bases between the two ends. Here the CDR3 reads CASSLMTGNTGELFF. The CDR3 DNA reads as TGCGCCAGCAGCTTAATGACAGGGAACACCGGGGAGCTGTTTTTT. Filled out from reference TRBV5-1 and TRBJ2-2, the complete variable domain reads KAGVTQTPRYLIKTRGQQVTLSCSPISGHRSVSWYQQTPGQGLQFLFEYFSETQRNKGNFPGRFSGRQFSNSRSEMNVSTLELGDSALYLCASSLMTGNTGELFFGEGSRLTVL.

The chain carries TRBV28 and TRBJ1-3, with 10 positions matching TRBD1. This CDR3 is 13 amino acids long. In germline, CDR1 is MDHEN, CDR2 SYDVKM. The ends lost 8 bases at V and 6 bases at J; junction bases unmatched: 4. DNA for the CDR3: TGTGCCAGCCGGGACAGGGGTTTAAACACCATATATTTT. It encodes CASRDRGLNTIYF.

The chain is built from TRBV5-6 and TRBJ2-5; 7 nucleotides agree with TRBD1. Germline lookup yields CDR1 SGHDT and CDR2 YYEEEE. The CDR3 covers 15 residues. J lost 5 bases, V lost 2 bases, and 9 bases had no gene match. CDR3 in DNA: TGTGCCAGCAGCTTTTACAACAGGGGCGGGGAGACCCAGTACTTC. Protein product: CASSFYNRGGETQYF.

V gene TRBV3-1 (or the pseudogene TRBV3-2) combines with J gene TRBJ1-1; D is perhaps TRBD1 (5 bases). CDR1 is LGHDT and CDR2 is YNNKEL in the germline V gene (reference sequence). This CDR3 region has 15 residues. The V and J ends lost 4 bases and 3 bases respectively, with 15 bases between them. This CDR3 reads CASSLTSGGDTEAFF. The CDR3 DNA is TGTGCCAGCAGCCTCACAAGCGGGGGGGACACTGAAGCTTTCTTT.

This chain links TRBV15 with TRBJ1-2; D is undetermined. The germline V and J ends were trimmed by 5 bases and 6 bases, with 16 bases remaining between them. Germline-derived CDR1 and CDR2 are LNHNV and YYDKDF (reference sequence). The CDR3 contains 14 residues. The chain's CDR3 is CATSGSAGDHGYTF. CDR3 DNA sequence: TGTGCCACCAGCGGTAGCGCGGGTGACCATGGCTACACCTTC.

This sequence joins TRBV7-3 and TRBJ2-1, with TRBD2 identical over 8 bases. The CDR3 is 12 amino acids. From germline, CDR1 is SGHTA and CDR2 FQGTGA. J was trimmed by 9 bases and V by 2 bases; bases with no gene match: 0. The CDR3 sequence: CASSLREGEQFF. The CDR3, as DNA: TGTGCCAGCAGCTTACGGGAGGGTGAGCAGTTCTTC.

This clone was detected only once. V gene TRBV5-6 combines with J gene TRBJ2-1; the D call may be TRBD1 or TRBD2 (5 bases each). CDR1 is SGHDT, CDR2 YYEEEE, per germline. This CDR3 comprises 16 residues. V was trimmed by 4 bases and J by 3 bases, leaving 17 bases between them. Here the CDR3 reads CASSVSGDGRYNEQFF. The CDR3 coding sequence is TGTGCCAGCAGCGTCAGTGGGGACGGACGCTACAATGAGCAGTTCTTC.

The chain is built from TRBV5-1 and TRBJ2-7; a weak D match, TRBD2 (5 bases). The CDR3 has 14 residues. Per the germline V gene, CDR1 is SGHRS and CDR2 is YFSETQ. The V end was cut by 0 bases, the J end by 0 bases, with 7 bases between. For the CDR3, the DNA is TGCGCCAGCAGCTTGGAAGGGAGCTCCTACGAGCAGTACTTC. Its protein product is CASSLEGSSYEQYF.

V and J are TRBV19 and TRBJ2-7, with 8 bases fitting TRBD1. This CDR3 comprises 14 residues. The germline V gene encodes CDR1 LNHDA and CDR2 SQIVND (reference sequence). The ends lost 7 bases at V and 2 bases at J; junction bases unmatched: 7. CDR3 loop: CASTPTGATYEQYF. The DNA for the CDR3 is TGTGCCAGTACCCCGACAGGGGCTACCTACGAGCAGTACTTC. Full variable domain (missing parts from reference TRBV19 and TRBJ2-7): DGGITQSPKYLFRKEGQNVTLSCEQNLNHDAMYWYRQDPGQGLRLIYYSQIVNDFQKGDIAEGYSVSREKKESFPLTVTSAQKNPTAFYLCASTPTGATYEQYFGPGTRLTVT.

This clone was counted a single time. CDR3 in amino acids: CASSLAINYGYTF. The CDR3 coding sequence is TGTGCCAGCAGCTTAGCGATCAACTATGGCTACACCTTC. This chain joins TRBV7-9 and TRBJ1-2; D is unresolved. The CDR3 contains 13 residues. V shed 0 bases and J shed 2 bases, with 4 bases lying between them. CDR1 SEHNR and CDR2 FQNEAQ come from the germline V gene (reference sequence).